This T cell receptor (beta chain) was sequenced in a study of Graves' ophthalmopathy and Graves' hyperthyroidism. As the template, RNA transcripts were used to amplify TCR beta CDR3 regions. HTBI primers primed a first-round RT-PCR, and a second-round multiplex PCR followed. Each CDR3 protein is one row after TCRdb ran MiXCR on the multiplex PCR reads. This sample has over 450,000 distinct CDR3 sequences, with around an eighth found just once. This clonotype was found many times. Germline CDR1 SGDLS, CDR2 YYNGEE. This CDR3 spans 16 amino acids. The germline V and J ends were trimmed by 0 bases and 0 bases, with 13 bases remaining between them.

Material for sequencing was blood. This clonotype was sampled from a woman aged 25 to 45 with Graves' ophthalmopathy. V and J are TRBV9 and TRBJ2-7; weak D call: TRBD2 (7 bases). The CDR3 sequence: CASSVGGGAHSYEQYF. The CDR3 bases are TGTGCCAGCAGCGTAGGGGGGGGGGCGCACTCCTACGAGCAGTACTTC.